This is a list of T cell receptor beta chains from one sample in a study of early T cells in non-severe SARS-CoV-2 infection. TCRdb redid the calling of the 5' RACE reads with MiXCR, one entry per CDR3 protein. Of about 33,000 distinct CDR3 sequences listed, over 4.5% are singletons. The sequenced material came from whole blood. Receptors were obtained from an adult who was a healthcare worker with PCR-confirmed SARS-CoV-2 infection or an uninfected control (not recorded which). Both conserved end residues are part of each CDR3. The order of the fields is V gene, J gene, D gene, clone size, CDR3 protein, CDR3 DNA. A D gene is named only where the DNA matches it firmly. The size of a clone is reported for some rows only, either as once, few or many, or as a class for expanded clones.

v_call: TRBV20-1
j_call: TRBJ2-6
d_call: -
clone_size: many
cdr3_aa: CSARRLASGANVLTF
cdr3_nt: TGCAGTGCTAGAAGGCTCGCCTCTGGGGCCAACGTCCTGACTTTC

v_call: TRBV7-9
j_call: TRBJ2-7
d_call: TRBD1
clone_size: many
cdr3_aa: CASSRRDRALEEQYF
cdr3_nt: TGTGCCAGCAGCCGCCGGGACAGGGCCCTGGAAGAGCAGTACTTC

v_call: TRBV10-3
j_call: TRBJ1-2
d_call: -
clone_size: -
cdr3_aa: CAISKDSPVYGYTF
cdr3_nt: TGTGCCATCAGTAAGGACAGCCCCGTCTATGGCTACACCTTC

v_call: TRBV9
j_call: TRBJ2-2
d_call: TRBD2
clone_size: few
cdr3_aa: CASSVTSGGTYTGELFF
cdr3_nt: TGTGCCAGCAGCGTGACTAGCGGGGGGACCTACACCGGGGAGCTGTTTTTT

v_call: TRBV20-1
j_call: TRBJ2-1
d_call: -
clone_size: -
cdr3_aa: CSAIRGRKMTEQFF
cdr3_nt: TGCAGTGCTATAAGGGGTAGGAAGATGACTGAGCAGTTCTTC

v_call: TRBV5-5
j_call: TRBJ1-5
d_call: -
clone_size: many
cdr3_aa: CASSLGGTQPQHF
cdr3_nt: TGTGCCAGCAGCTTGGGGGGGACTCAGCCCCAGCATTTT

v_call: TRBV14
j_call: TRBJ2-3
d_call: TRBD2
clone_size: many
cdr3_aa: CASNSAGVETQYF
cdr3_nt: TGTGCCAGCAATTCCGCGGGGGTCGAGACGCAGTATTTT

v_call: TRBV16
j_call: TRBJ1-4
d_call: -
clone_size: -
cdr3_aa: CASSLSHEKLFF
cdr3_nt: TGTGCCAGCAGCCTCTCCCATGAAAAACTGTTTTTT

v_call: TRBV6-5
j_call: TRBJ1-1
d_call: TRBD1
clone_size: many
cdr3_aa: CASSKTGGPLPAFF
cdr3_nt: TGTGCCAGCAGCAAAACAGGGGGCCCTCTCCCAGCTTTCTTT

v_call: TRBV6-2/TRBV6-3
j_call: TRBJ2-3
d_call: TRBD2
clone_size: -
cdr3_aa: CASSYPSASGTDTQYF
cdr3_nt: TGTGCCAGCAGTTATCCTTCGGCTAGCGGGACAGATACGCAGTATTTT

v_call: TRBV7-2
j_call: TRBJ1-6
d_call: -
clone_size: -
cdr3_aa: CASSSGGSHSPLHF
cdr3_nt: TGTGCCAGCAGCTCGGGGGGATCCCACTCACCCCTCCACTTT

v_call: TRBV4-2
j_call: TRBJ2-7
d_call: TRBD1
clone_size: many
cdr3_aa: CASSQEGTGPFKQYF
cdr3_nt: TGTGCCAGCAGCCAAGAAGGGACAGGACCCTTCAAGCAGTACTTC

v_call: TRBV7-9
j_call: TRBJ1-1
d_call: -
clone_size: many
cdr3_aa: CASSLVQVGEAFF
cdr3_nt: TGTGCCAGCAGCTTAGTCCAAGTTGGTGAAGCTTTCTTT

v_call: TRBV5-1
j_call: TRBJ2-7
d_call: -
clone_size: -
cdr3_aa: CASSLGGTAYEQYF
cdr3_nt: TGCGCCAGCAGCTTGGGCGGGACAGCCTACGAGCAGTACTTC

v_call: TRBV6-5
j_call: TRBJ2-5
d_call: -
clone_size: few
cdr3_aa: CASNAQEEETQYF
cdr3_nt: TGTGCCAGCAACGCCCAGGAGGAGGAGACCCAGTACTTC

v_call: TRBV7-9
j_call: TRBJ2-7
d_call: TRBD1
clone_size: -
cdr3_aa: CASSTTGAHEQYF
cdr3_nt: TGTGCCAGCAGCACCACAGGGGCCCACGAGCAGTACTTC

v_call: TRBV20-1
j_call: TRBJ1-1
d_call: -
clone_size: many
cdr3_aa: CSASAPGSLNTEAFF
cdr3_nt: TGCAGTGCTAGCGCCCCAGGCTCGTTGAACACTGAAGCTTTCTTT

v_call: TRBV7-6
j_call: TRBJ2-7
d_call: TRBD2
clone_size: -
cdr3_aa: CASSLRGTTYEQYF
cdr3_nt: TGTGCCAGCAGCTTGCGGGGGACTACCTACGAGCAGTACTTC

v_call: TRBV7-2
j_call: TRBJ2-1
d_call: TRBD2
clone_size: many
cdr3_aa: CASATSGDNEQFF
cdr3_nt: TGTGCCAGCGCCACTAGCGGGGACAATGAGCAGTTCTTC

v_call: TRBV15
j_call: TRBJ2-4
d_call: -
clone_size: few
cdr3_aa: CATSRDPGDIQYF
cdr3_nt: TGTGCCACCAGCAGAGATCCAGGGGACATTCAGTACTTC

v_call: TRBV18
j_call: TRBJ1-1
d_call: -
clone_size: few
cdr3_aa: CASSAGTAAGSTEAFF
cdr3_nt: TGTGCCAGCTCGGCAGGGACGGCCGCCGGGAGCACTGAAGCTTTCTTT

v_call: TRBV7-9
j_call: TRBJ1-4
d_call: -
clone_size: -
cdr3_aa: CASSLGWGENEKLFF
cdr3_nt: TGTGCCAGCAGCTTAGGGTGGGGTGAGAATGAAAAACTGTTTTTT

v_call: TRBV6-1
j_call: TRBJ2-7
d_call: -
clone_size: -
cdr3_aa: CASLSSYEQYF
cdr3_nt: TGTGCCAGCTTAAGCTCCTACGAGCAGTACTTC

v_call: TRBV2
j_call: TRBJ2-7
d_call: TRBD1
clone_size: many
cdr3_aa: CASSPRTGEAEQYF
cdr3_nt: TGTGCCAGCAGCCCTCGGACAGGGGAGGCCGAGCAGTACTTC

v_call: TRBV5-1
j_call: TRBJ1-1
d_call: -
clone_size: few
cdr3_aa: CASSLGQDGTEAFF
cdr3_nt: TGCGCCAGCAGCTTGGGACAGGATGGCACTGAAGCTTTCTTT

v_call: TRBV20-1
j_call: TRBJ1-2
d_call: -
clone_size: many
cdr3_aa: CSAADTGRLGGYTF
cdr3_nt: TGCAGTGCTGCTGATACAGGGAGGCTGGGAGGCTACACCTTC

v_call: TRBV24-1
j_call: TRBJ2-3
d_call: TRBD1
clone_size: -
cdr3_aa: CATSDPGQGSDTQYF
cdr3_nt: TGTGCCACCAGTGATCCGGGACAGGGTTCAGATACGCAGTATTTT

v_call: TRBV15
j_call: TRBJ1-1
d_call: -
clone_size: few
cdr3_aa: CATSRDILTNTEAFF
cdr3_nt: TGTGCCACCAGCAGAGATATTTTGACTAACACTGAAGCTTTCTTT

v_call: TRBV20-1
j_call: TRBJ1-2
d_call: TRBD1
clone_size: -
cdr3_aa: CSARDPGQSNYGYTF
cdr3_nt: TGCAGTGCTAGAGACCCGGGACAGAGTAACTATGGCTACACCTTC

v_call: TRBV4-1
j_call: TRBJ2-2
d_call: -
clone_size: many
cdr3_aa: CATTPGGRDGELFF
cdr3_nt: TGCGCCACCACGCCCGGGGGGCGGGACGGGGAGCTGTTTTTT

v_call: TRBV19
j_call: TRBJ1-1
d_call: TRBD1
clone_size: many
cdr3_aa: CAISRGRGGTEAFF
cdr3_nt: TGTGCCATATCGAGGGGGCGCGGCGGGACTGAAGCTTTCTTT

v_call: TRBV2
j_call: TRBJ1-2
d_call: TRBD1
clone_size: -
cdr3_aa: CASPGQGVEGYTF
cdr3_nt: TGTGCCAGCCCGGGACAGGGGGTGGAAGGCTACACCTTC

v_call: TRBV6-5
j_call: TRBJ2-5
d_call: -
clone_size: many
cdr3_aa: CASRPTARETQYF
cdr3_nt: TGTGCCAGCAGGCCGACCGCGCGTGAGACCCAGTACTTC

v_call: TRBV6-1
j_call: TRBJ2-2
d_call: -
clone_size: -
cdr3_aa: CASSAGDTGELFF
cdr3_nt: TGTGCCAGCAGTGCAGGGGACACCGGGGAGCTGTTTTTT

v_call: TRBV28
j_call: TRBJ2-4
d_call: TRBD2
clone_size: few
cdr3_aa: CASSDLPSGAQYF
cdr3_nt: TGTGCCAGCAGTGACCTCCCTAGCGGGGCTCAGTACTTC

v_call: TRBV9
j_call: TRBJ1-1
d_call: -
clone_size: few
cdr3_aa: CASSVGAVMNTEAFF
cdr3_nt: TGTGCCAGCAGCGTAGGGGCAGTTATGAACACTGAAGCTTTCTTT

v_call: TRBV10-2
j_call: TRBJ1-6
d_call: TRBD1
clone_size: -
cdr3_aa: CASGDRAHSPLHF
cdr3_nt: TGCGCCAGCGGCGACAGGGCGCATTCACCCCTCCATTTT

v_call: TRBV18
j_call: TRBJ1-2
d_call: -
clone_size: many
cdr3_aa: CASSPQGPNYGYTF
cdr3_nt: TGTGCCAGCTCACCACAGGGGCCTAACTATGGCTACACCTTC

v_call: TRBV4-2
j_call: TRBJ1-6
d_call: -
clone_size: many
cdr3_aa: CASSQEKALSNSPLHF
cdr3_nt: TGTGCCAGCAGCCAAGAGAAGGCACTTTCCAATTCACCCCTCCACTTT

v_call: TRBV12-3/TRBV12-4
j_call: TRBJ1-4
d_call: TRBD1
clone_size: many
cdr3_aa: CASKRQGPNEKLFF
cdr3_nt: TGTGCCAGCAAACGACAGGGACCGAATGAAAAACTGTTTTTT

v_call: TRBV12-3/TRBV12-4
j_call: TRBJ2-3
d_call: -
clone_size: many
cdr3_aa: CASSVGVAQGTQYF
cdr3_nt: TGTGCCAGCAGCGTAGGGGTGGCCCAGGGTACGCAGTATTTT

v_call: TRBV29-1
j_call: TRBJ1-4
d_call: -
clone_size: few
cdr3_aa: CSVEGLGKLFF
cdr3_nt: TGCAGCGTTGAAGGTTTAGGAAAACTGTTTTTT

v_call: TRBV20-1
j_call: TRBJ1-2
d_call: -
clone_size: few
cdr3_aa: CSAPPAQNYGYTF
cdr3_nt: TGCAGTGCTCCGCCCGCTCAGAACTATGGCTACACCTTC

v_call: TRBV6-1
j_call: TRBJ1-1
d_call: -
clone_size: few
cdr3_aa: CASEFGDMNTEAFF
cdr3_nt: TGTGCCAGCGAATTTGGCGATATGAACACTGAAGCTTTCTTT

v_call: TRBV7-8
j_call: TRBJ2-1
d_call: TRBD1
clone_size: few
cdr3_aa: CASSGRQGDEQFF
cdr3_nt: TGTGCCAGCAGCGGAAGACAGGGGGATGAGCAGTTCTTC

v_call: TRBV29-1
j_call: TRBJ1-2
d_call: -
clone_size: many
cdr3_aa: CSVGAAYGYTF
cdr3_nt: TGCAGCGTTGGGGCCGCCTATGGCTACACCTTC

v_call: TRBV6-4
j_call: TRBJ2-3
d_call: TRBD2
clone_size: many
cdr3_aa: CASKGGGEFTDTQYF
cdr3_nt: TGTGCCAGCAAGGGCGGGGGAGAATTCACAGATACGCAGTATTTT

v_call: TRBV30
j_call: TRBJ1-6
d_call: -
clone_size: few
cdr3_aa: CAWRPAGRPLHF
cdr3_nt: TGTGCCTGGAGGCCCGCGGGGCGACCCCTCCACTTT

v_call: TRBV12-3/TRBV12-4
j_call: TRBJ1-2
d_call: -
clone_size: few
cdr3_aa: CASSLRADVYGYTF
cdr3_nt: TGTGCCAGCAGTTTACGGGCAGATGTCTATGGCTACACCTTC

v_call: TRBV29-1
j_call: TRBJ2-7
d_call: -
clone_size: -
cdr3_aa: CSVCLATDSYEQYF
cdr3_nt: TGCAGCGTTTGCTTAGCAACAGACTCCTACGAGCAGTACTTC

v_call: TRBV25-1
j_call: TRBJ2-1
d_call: TRBD2
clone_size: many
cdr3_aa: CASSEYGRGADEQFF
cdr3_nt: TGTGCCAGCAGTGAATACGGGAGGGGGGCCGATGAGCAGTTCTTC

v_call: TRBV6-1
j_call: TRBJ1-1
d_call: -
clone_size: -
cdr3_aa: CASSAASLNTEAFF
cdr3_nt: TGTGCCAGCAGTGCGGCCAGCTTGAACACTGAAGCTTTCTTT

v_call: TRBV29-1
j_call: TRBJ1-1
d_call: -
clone_size: -
cdr3_aa: CSVGQPNTEAFF
cdr3_nt: TGCAGCGTCGGACAACCGAACACTGAAGCTTTCTTT

v_call: TRBV20-1
j_call: TRBJ2-7
d_call: -
clone_size: -
cdr3_aa: CSARDLDTPGYEQYF
cdr3_nt: TGCAGTGCTAGAGACCTGGACACACCGGGCTACGAGCAGTACTTC

v_call: TRBV30
j_call: TRBJ1-1
d_call: -
clone_size: many
cdr3_aa: CAWNKGGMNTEAFF
cdr3_nt: TGTGCCTGGAATAAAGGCGGCATGAACACTGAAGCTTTCTTT

v_call: TRBV4-1
j_call: TRBJ1-2
d_call: TRBD1
clone_size: -
cdr3_aa: CASSQPRTGDYGYTF
cdr3_nt: TGCGCCAGCAGCCAACCGAGGACAGGGGACTATGGCTACACCTTC

v_call: TRBV2
j_call: TRBJ2-1
d_call: -
clone_size: many
cdr3_aa: CASSATGYNEQFF
cdr3_nt: TGTGCCAGCAGCGCGACAGGTTACAATGAGCAGTTCTTC

v_call: TRBV20-1
j_call: TRBJ1-1
d_call: -
clone_size: -
cdr3_aa: CSARELTARNTEAFF
cdr3_nt: TGCAGTGCTAGAGAGTTAACGGCCCGGAACACTGAAGCTTTCTTT

v_call: TRBV9
j_call: TRBJ2-2
d_call: -
clone_size: few
cdr3_aa: CASSGGGFTGELFF
cdr3_nt: TGTGCCAGCAGCGGAGGGGGGTTTACCGGGGAGCTGTTTTTT